This T cell receptor (beta chain) was captured by sequencing in a study of T-cell reconstitution after alpha-beta-depleted transplantation in children. The CDR3 has 16 residues. The germline V gene encodes CDR1 SGDLS and CDR2 YYNGEE. Trimming removed 0 bases from V and 7 bases from J, with 19 bases in between. Unique molecular identifiers tagged the TCRbeta library. MiXCR, applied by TCRdb to the PCR reads, yields one record per CDR3 protein. This table has 500,000 to 650,000 distinct CDR3 sequences, over 10% appearing once. Study findings and constraints: For some patients, TCRbeta diversity was high at day 60 because of recipient T cells and thymic progenitors that survived. One year after transplant, T-cell counts and diversity came mostly from newly produced T cells. Reportedly, only several hundred clones from non-depleted graft cells drove alpha-beta T-cell counts at about two months.

This clonotype appeared a few times. Its matching antigen is unknown. The chain joins TRBV9 to TRBJ2-5; weak D call: TRBD2 (6 bases). This specimen was PBMCs, mostly from graft donor cells, taken 360 days after TCRalphabeta/CD19-depleted stem cell transplant. This receptor was identified in a male patient aged 5 to 17 who had a stem cell transplant for acute myeloid leukemia, so the T cells may come from the graft donor. The CDR3 DNA sequence: TGTGCCAGCAGCGTAGGCTCCTCCCGGGACTCCTCGACCCAGTACTTC. The encoded protein is CASSVGSSRDSSTQYF.